The T cell receptor (beta chain) described here comes from a study of cytomegalovirus exposure and HLA in healthy donors. Germline assignment: CDR1 SGHRS and CDR2 YFSETQ. The CDR3 consists of 13 residues. V was pared by 5 bases and J by 2 bases, with 10 bases between. Using immunoSEQ multiplex PCR, the repertoire was profiled, and TCRdb retains in-frame clones only, with some absent. The table lists about 240,000 clones, approximately 87% of them singletons. Study outcomes and limitations: In vitro checks showed that a few CMV-associated chains really do target CMV antigens. Most TCR sequences were rare, but some public TCRs occurred in many donors. A list of 150 to 200 TCR beta chains associated with cytomegalovirus was given.

In regard to this clone: Its antigen is not identified.

Specimen: PBMCs. The chain links TRBV5-1 to TRBJ1-1, with D maybe TRBD1 (5 bases). This receptor was taken from a young man in good health and CMV-seronegative. This chain's CDR3 is CASRIDSNTEAFF. CDR3 DNA sequence: TGCGCCAGCAGGATAGACAGTAACACTGAAGCTTTCTTT.